These T cell receptor beta chains were read from a single sample in a study of cytomegalovirus exposure and HLA in healthy donors. Profiling relied on immunoSEQ multiplex PCR, and the TCRdb table lists in-frame clones only, not all of them. Here the sample spans 150,000 to 200,000 clones, about 83% being singletons. Sequencing input: PBMCs. The receptors originated from a woman aged 25-40 years in good health and CMV-seropositive. The CDR3 runs from the conserved cysteine through the conserved F or W. The D gene is left open where the match is weak. The size field is filled for only some rows; it gives once, few, many or a size class.

V,D,J,size,CDR3,DNA
TRBV29-1,TRBD1,TRBJ1-1,-,CSVTRQGITEAFF,TGCAGCGTTACTAGACAGGGTATAACTGAAGCTTTCTTT
TRBV7-6,TRBD2,TRBJ2-2,once,CASSLEEVLAAQRELFF,TGTGCCAGCAGCTTAGAGGAGGTGCTAGCGGCTCAAAGGGAGCTGTTTTTT
TRBV5-1,-,TRBJ2-7,few,CASSLAVQGPYYEQYF,TGCGCCAGCAGCTTGGCCGTCCAGGGGCCTTACTACGAGCAGTACTTC
TRBV15,-,TRBJ2-1,-,CATSRDPSEQQFF,TGTGCCACCAGCAGAGATCCCAGCGAACAGCAGTTCTTC
TRBV7-6,TRBD1,TRBJ1-1,-,CASSPRTGGNTEAFF,TGTGCCAGCAGCCCCCGGACAGGAGGGAACACTGAAGCTTTCTTT
TRBV7-6,-,TRBJ1-1,-,CASSLASGTLTIEAFF,TGTGCCAGCAGCTTAGCAAGTGGGACATTAACTATTGAAGCTTTCTTT
TRBV10-1,-,TRBJ2-2,once,CASGHTNTGELFF,TGCGCCAGCGGACATACGAACACCGGGGAGCTGTTTTTT
TRBV19,TRBD1,TRBJ1-2,-,CASRPGQGCGYTF,TGTGCCAGTAGACCGGGACAGGGGTGTGGCTACACCTTC
TRBV6-1,-,TRBJ1-1,-,CASRVRGANTEAFF,TGTGCCAGCAGAGTGCGGGGCGCCAACACTGAAGCTTTCTTT
TRBV11-2,-,TRBJ2-7,once,CASSPRGADEQYF,TGTGCCAGCAGCCCCCGGGGAGCCGACGAGCAGTACTTC
TRBV5-4,-,TRBJ1-1,-,CASRGQTEAFF,TGTGCCAGCAGAGGACAAACTGAAGCTTTCTTT
TRBV10-1,-,TRBJ2-5,-,CASSESVGEQETQYF,TGCGCCAGCAGTGAGTCGGTAGGAGAACAAGAGACCCAGTACTTC
TRBV7-9,TRBD1,TRBJ1-4,-,CASSLKAQGASGKLFF,TGTGCCAGCAGCTTAAAAGCACAGGGGGCGTCCGGAAAACTGTTTTTT
TRBV7-9,-,TRBJ1-2,-,CASSSDRFYGYTF,TGTGCCAGCAGCTCCGACAGGTTCTATGGCTACACCTTC
TRBV19,TRBD1,TRBJ1-4,-,CASSRTRDRVEKLFF,TGTGCCAGTAGTAGAACGCGGGACAGGGTTGAAAAACTGTTTTTT
TRBV7-2,TRBD2,TRBJ2-5,-,CASSLGASGGPQETQYF,TGTGCCAGCAGCTTAGGAGCGAGCGGGGGGCCCCAAGAGACCCAGTACTTC
TRBV19,TRBD1,TRBJ1-4,-,CASRSGQGNEKLFF,TGTGCCAGTAGATCGGGACAGGGTAATGAAAAACTGTTTTTT
TRBV10-2,TRBD2,TRBJ2-2,-,CASSPAGGGGGELFF,TGCGCCAGCAGTCCAGCGGGAGGAGGAGGCGGGGAGCTGTTTTTT
TRBV11-2,-,TRBJ1-1,-,CASSAYQIPNTEAFF,TGTGCCAGCAGCGCATATCAGATCCCGAACACTGAAGCTTTCTTT
TRBV2,TRBD1,TRBJ1-1,-,CASSEMVGTDAFF,TGTGCCAGCAGTGAAATGGTCGGGACAGATGCTTTCTTT
TRBV5-1,TRBD1,TRBJ2-1,once,CASSLDFRGPYNEQFF,TGCGCCAGCAGCTTGGATTTCAGGGGGCCGTACAATGAGCAGTTCTTC
TRBV27,TRBD2,TRBJ2-7,-,CASSPGGYEQYF,TGTGCCAGCAGTCCGGGGGGGTACGAGCAGTACTTC
TRBV7-8,-,TRBJ1-3,-,CASSLARADLQGRGGNTIYF,TGTGCCAGCAGCTTAGCGCGGGCCGACCTACAGGGACGAGGTGGAAACACCATATATTTT
TRBV5-1,TRBD1,TRBJ2-7,-,CASSPLDRDYEQYF,TGCGCCAGCAGCCCATTAGACAGGGACTACGAGCAGTACTTC
TRBV11-2,-,TRBJ1-2,-,CASSLGRGYTF,TGTGCCAGCAGCTTAGGTAGGGGATACACCTTC
TRBV2,-,TRBJ1-2,-,CASAAGGTGYGYTF,TGTGCCAGCGCGGCGGGGGGGACCGGCTATGGCTACACCTTC
TRBV11-2,-,TRBJ1-3,-,CASSLGIGAGNTIYF,TGTGCCAGCAGCTTAGGAATTGGAGCTGGAAACACCATATATTTT
TRBV29-1,TRBD2,TRBJ2-1,-,CSGGLAANNEQFF,TGCAGCGGCGGACTAGCGGCAAACAATGAGCAGTTCTTC
TRBV15,-,TRBJ2-1,-,CATSRDWNDNEQFF,TGTGCCACCAGCAGGGACTGGAATGACAATGAGCAGTTCTTC
TRBV5-1,-,TRBJ1-1,-,CASSLKAGPPNTEAFF,TGCGCCAGCAGCCTAAAGGCAGGGCCTCCGAACACTGAAGCTTTCTTT
TRBV7-9,TRBD1,TRBJ2-7,-,CASSLEETGSYEQYF,TGTGCCAGCAGCTTAGAAGAGACAGGGTCCTACGAGCAGTACTTC
TRBV27,TRBD1,TRBJ2-7,-,CASKKQGLPYEQYF,TGTGCCAGCAAAAAACAGGGGCTGCCCTACGAGCAGTACTTC
TRBV2,TRBD1,TRBJ1-1,-,CASNRRRDRGRVAEAFF,TGTGCCAGCAACAGAAGAAGGGACAGGGGGCGCGTGGCTGAAGCTTTCTTT
TRBV27,TRBD1,TRBJ1-1,-,CASSKRTGIDMNTEAFF,TGTGCCAGCAGTAAGAGGACAGGGATAGACATGAACACTGAAGCTTTCTTT
TRBV7-2,TRBD2,TRBJ2-7,-,CASSSGPRGEQYF,TGTGCCAGCAGCTCGGGACCGCGGGGGGAGCAGTACTTC
TRBV29-1,TRBD1,TRBJ2-3,-,CSVVGTGGADTQYF,TGCAGCGTTGTGGGGACAGGGGGCGCAGATACGCAGTATTTT
TRBV15,-,TRBJ2-1,few,CATSREPRRSGNYNEQFF,TGTGCCACCAGCAGAGAACCGCGAAGGAGCGGTAACTACAATGAGCAGTTCTTC
TRBV15,TRBD2,TRBJ2-2,-,CATSRARGAGELFF,TGTGCCACCAGCAGAGCGCGGGGGGCCGGGGAGCTGTTTTTT
TRBV6-5,TRBD1,TRBJ1-1,few,CASSYRTGEAFF,TGTGCCAGCAGTTACCGGACAGGGGAGGCTTTCTTT
TRBV6-1,TRBD2,TRBJ2-1,-,CASPGTSPSYEQFF,TGTGCCAGCCCCGGGACTAGCCCATCGTATGAGCAGTTCTTC
TRBV29-1,-,TRBJ2-3,-,CSVTRVPTLASTDTQYF,TGCAGCGTTACCAGGGTCCCTACGCTCGCTAGCACAGATACGCAGTATTTT
TRBV18,-,TRBJ2-7,-,CASSPERDEQYF,TGTGCCAGCTCACCGGAACGGGACGAGCAGTACTTC
TRBV6-6,TRBD1,TRBJ2-7,-,CASSYSGTGYEQYF,TGTGCCAGCAGTTACTCGGGGACAGGCTACGAGCAGTACTTC
TRBV10-3,-,TRBJ1-2,-,CAITRQGTYGYTF,TGTGCCATCACTAGGCAGGGTACCTATGGCTACACCTTC
TRBV15,-,TRBJ2-1,once,CATSRDLGASSYNEQFF,TGTGCCACCAGCAGAGATCTGGGCGCGAGCTCCTACAATGAGCAGTTCTTC
TRBV5-6,-,TRBJ2-7,-,CASRSSSYEQYF,TGTGCCAGCAGGTCTTCTTCCTACGAGCAGTACTTC
TRBV28,-,TRBJ1-5,-,CASRGDIAYQPQHF,TGTGCCAGCAGGGGAGACATTGCTTATCAGCCCCAGCATTTT
TRBV6-5,-,TRBJ2-4,-,CASSPGTWHQYF,TGTGCCAGCAGTCCTGGGACATGGCATCAGTACTTC
TRBV11-2,-,TRBJ2-5,-,CASSSFRRGQETQYF,TGTGCCAGCAGCTCCTTTCGCAGGGGACAAGAGACCCAGTACTTC
TRBV10-3,-,TRBJ2-1,-,CAISERDDSYNEQFF,TGTGCCATCAGTGAACGGGATGACTCCTACAATGAGCAGTTCTTC
TRBV11-2,-,TRBJ2-7,-,CASSPPGEQYF,TGTGCCAGCAGCCCCCCGGGGGAGCAGTACTTC
TRBV6-5,-,TRBJ1-2,-,CASGSLPNYGYTF,TGTGCCAGCGGGAGCCTTCCTAACTATGGCTACACCTTC
TRBV27,TRBD1,TRBJ1-2,few,CASSLTRTGRNYGYTF,TGTGCCAGCAGTTTAACCCGGACAGGGAGGAACTATGGCTACACCTTC
TRBV6-1,TRBD1,TRBJ1-1,-,CASSESGTGGTFIPNTEAFF,TGTGCCAGCAGTGAAAGCGGGACAGGGGGCACCTTTATCCCAAACACTGAAGCTTTCTTT
TRBV5-1,TRBD2,TRBJ2-5,-,CASSPPNPGLEDRQETQYF,TGCGCCAGCAGCCCTCCGAACCCGGGACTAGAGGATCGACAAGAGACCCAGTACTTC
TRBV28,-,TRBJ1-5,-,CASTKPSGYQPQHF,TGTGCCAGCACCAAGCCAAGCGGTTATCAGCCCCAGCATTTT